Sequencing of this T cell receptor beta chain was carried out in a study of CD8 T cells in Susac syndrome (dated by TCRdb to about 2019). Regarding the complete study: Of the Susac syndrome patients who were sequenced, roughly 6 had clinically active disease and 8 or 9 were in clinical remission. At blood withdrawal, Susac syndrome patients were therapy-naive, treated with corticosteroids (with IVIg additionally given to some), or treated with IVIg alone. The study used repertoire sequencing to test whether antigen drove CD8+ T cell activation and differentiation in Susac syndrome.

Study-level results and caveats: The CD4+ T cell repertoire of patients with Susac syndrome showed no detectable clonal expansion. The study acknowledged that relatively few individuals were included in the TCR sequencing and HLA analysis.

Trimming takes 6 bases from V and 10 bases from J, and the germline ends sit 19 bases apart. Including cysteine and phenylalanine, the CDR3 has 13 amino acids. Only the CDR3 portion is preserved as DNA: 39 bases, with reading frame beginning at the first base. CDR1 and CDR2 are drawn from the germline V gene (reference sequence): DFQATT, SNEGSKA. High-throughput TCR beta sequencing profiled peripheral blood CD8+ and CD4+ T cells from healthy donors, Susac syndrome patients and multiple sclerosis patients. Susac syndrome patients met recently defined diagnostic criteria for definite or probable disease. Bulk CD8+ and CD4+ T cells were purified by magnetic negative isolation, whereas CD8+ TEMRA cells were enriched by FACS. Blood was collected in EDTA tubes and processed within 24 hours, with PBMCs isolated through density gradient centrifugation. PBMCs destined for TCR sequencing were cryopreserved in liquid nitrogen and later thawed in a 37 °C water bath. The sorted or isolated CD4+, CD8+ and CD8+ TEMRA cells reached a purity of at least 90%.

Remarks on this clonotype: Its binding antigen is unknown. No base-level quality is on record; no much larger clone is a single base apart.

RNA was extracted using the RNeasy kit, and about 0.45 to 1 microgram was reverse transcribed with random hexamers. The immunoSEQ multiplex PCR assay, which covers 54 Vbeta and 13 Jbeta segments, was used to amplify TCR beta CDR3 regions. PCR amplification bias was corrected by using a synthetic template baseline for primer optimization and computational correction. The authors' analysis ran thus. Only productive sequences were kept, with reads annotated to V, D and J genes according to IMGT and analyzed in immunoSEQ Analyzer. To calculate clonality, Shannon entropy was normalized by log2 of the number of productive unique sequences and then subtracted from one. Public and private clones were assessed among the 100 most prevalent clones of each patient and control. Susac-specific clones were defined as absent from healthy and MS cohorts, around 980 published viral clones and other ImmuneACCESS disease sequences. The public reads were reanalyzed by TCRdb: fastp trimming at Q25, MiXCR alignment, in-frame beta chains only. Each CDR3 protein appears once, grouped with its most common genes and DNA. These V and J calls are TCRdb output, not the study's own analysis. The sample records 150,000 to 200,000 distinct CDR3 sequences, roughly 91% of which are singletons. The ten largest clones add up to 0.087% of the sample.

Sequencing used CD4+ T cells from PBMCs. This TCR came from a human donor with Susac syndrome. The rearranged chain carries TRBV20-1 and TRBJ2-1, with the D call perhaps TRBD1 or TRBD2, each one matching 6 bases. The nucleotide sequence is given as TGCAGTGCCCTCGGGGGCTCCTTGGGGGAGCAGTTCTTC. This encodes CSALGGSLGEQFF.